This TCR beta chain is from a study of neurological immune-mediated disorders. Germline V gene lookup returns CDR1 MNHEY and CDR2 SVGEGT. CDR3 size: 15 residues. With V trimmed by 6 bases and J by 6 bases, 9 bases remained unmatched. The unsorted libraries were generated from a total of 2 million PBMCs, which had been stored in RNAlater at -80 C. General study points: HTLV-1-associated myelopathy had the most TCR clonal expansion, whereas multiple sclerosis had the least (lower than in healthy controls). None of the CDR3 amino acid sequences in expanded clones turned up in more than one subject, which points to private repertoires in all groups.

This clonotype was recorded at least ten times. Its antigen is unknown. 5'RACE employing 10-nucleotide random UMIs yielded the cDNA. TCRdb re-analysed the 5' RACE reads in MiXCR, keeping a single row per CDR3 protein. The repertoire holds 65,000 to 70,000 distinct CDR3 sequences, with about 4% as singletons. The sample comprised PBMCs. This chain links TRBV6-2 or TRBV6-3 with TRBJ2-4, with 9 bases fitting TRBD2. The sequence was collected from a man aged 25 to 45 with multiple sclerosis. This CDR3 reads CASRVAGAGGNIQYF. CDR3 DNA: TGTGCCAGCAGAGTAGCGGGGGCTGGGGGAAACATTCAGTACTTC.